Sequencing of this T cell receptor beta chain was carried out in a study of shared clonotypes between healthy human individuals. Using immunoSEQ multiplex PCR, the repertoire was profiled, and TCRdb retains in-frame clones only, with some absent. The data show roughly 1,500,000 clones, with around 98.5% seen just once and under 0.45% held by the top ten. Every donor was a Caucasian adult from Nashville, Tennessee. Trimming removed 2 bases from V and 11 bases from J, with 18 bases in between. CDR1 and CDR2 (germline): MNHNS, SASEGT. The CDR3 is 15 residues long. The sequence came from a man younger than 40 in good health. Sequenced sample: naive CD4+ T cells sorted from blood. The subset denotes: CD45RA+ positively selected. The V call is TRBV6-1, the J call TRBJ1-4, with D possibly matching TRBD1 (6 bases). The CDR3 protein is CASSETGARLYKLFF. CDR3 DNA: TGTGCCAGCAGTGAAACGGGGGCCCGACTTTACAAACTGTTTTTT.